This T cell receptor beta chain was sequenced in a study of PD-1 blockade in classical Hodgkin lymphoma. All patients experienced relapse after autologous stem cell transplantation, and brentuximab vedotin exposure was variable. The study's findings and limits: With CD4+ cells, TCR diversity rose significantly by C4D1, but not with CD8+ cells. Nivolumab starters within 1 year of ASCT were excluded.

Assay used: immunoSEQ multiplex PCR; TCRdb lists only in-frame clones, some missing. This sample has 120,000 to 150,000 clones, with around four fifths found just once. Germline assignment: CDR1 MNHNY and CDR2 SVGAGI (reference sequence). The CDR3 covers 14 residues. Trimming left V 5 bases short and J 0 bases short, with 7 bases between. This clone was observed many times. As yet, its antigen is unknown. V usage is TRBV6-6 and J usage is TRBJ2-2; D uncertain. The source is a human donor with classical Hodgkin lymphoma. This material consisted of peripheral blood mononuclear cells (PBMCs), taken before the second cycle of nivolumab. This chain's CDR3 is CASSHVPNTGELFF. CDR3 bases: TGTGCCAGCAGTCACGTCCCGAACACCGGGGAGCTGTTTTTT.